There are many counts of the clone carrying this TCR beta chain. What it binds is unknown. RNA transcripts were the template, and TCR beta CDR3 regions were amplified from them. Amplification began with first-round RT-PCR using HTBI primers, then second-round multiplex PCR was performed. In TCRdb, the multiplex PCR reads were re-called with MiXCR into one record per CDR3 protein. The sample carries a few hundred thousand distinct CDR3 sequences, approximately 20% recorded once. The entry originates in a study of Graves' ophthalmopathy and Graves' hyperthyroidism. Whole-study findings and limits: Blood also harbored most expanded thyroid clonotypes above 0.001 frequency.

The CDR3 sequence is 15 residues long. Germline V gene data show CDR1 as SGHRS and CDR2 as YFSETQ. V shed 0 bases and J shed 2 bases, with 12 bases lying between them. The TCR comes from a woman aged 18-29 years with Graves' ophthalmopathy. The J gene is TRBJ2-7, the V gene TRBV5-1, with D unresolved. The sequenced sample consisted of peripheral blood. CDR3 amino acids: CASSLGGYSPYEQYF. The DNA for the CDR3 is TGCGCCAGCAGCTTGGGCGGCTATAGTCCCTACGAGCAGTACTTC.